This T cell receptor (beta chain) was observed in a study of T-cell reconstitution after alpha-beta-depleted transplantation in children (dated by TCRdb to the mid-2010s). Context from the whole study: The study quantitatively tracked T-cell immune reconstitution after TCRalphabeta/CD19-depleted allogeneic hematopoietic cell transplantation in children using TCR repertoire profiling. General findings and caveats noted by the study authors: In some patients, the high TCRbeta diversity seen at day 60 was put down to recipient T cells and intrathymic progenitors that had survived conditioning. The apparently early recovery of alphabetaT-cell counts about two months after transplant reportedly depended on only several hundred rapidly expanded clones that came from non-depleted graft cells. The frequencies of hyperexpanded clones fell over the following months, and after one year, T-cell counts and TCRbeta diversity were mostly attributed to newly produced T cells.

To note about this clonotype: This receptor's antigen is unknown. Per-base qualities were not stored, and no clone one base away is much larger.

Its CDR3 holds 15 amino acids, cysteine through phenylalanine. Only the CDR3 region is kept as DNA, spanning 45 bases read in frame from base 1. The germline V gene specifies KGHSH as CDR1 and LQKENI as CDR2. Trimming at the junction amounts to 3 bases on V and 3 bases on J, and the germline ends lie 15 bases apart. The library was prepared using PCR. The data were produced on an Illumina HiSeq 2500. To normalize quantification of the TCRbeta repertoire, the TCR libraries were built with molecular barcoding that relied on unique molecular identifiers. TCRdb's own reprocessing of the public reads used fastp at Q25 and MiXCR and kept productive beta chains. For every CDR3 protein sequence, its rows merge into one entry that carries the most common genes and DNA. The sample has about a million distinct CDR3 sequences on record, about 29% of them singletons. The ten largest clones capture more than 25% of the sample.

The treatment or condition label, as the study defines it: allogeneic hematopoietic cell transplantation with graft depleted of TCRalphabeta T cells and CD19 B cells. The children who served as transplant recipients had been given grafts of TCRalphabeta/CD19-depleted allogeneic hematopoietic cells. The clonotype comes from a boy less than two years old who had a stem cell transplant for SCID, so the T cells may come from the graft donor. Here the chain combines TRBV18 and TRBJ2-7; the D gene is tentatively TRBD1 or TRBD2, each matching 5 bases. Sequencing was performed on PBMCs, mostly from graft donor cells, taken 360 days after TCRalphabeta/CD19-depleted stem cell transplant. The DNA sequence follows: TGTGCCAGCTCACCCGACCTGAGGGGAAACTACGAGCAGTACTTC. The encoded protein is CASSPDLRGNYEQYF. Here the CDR3 is joined to the reference TRBV18 and TRBJ2-7 genes, and the full variable domain is: NAGVMQNPRHLVRRRGQEARLRCSPMKGHSHVYWYRQLPEEGLKFMVYLQKENIIDESGMPKERFSAEFPKEGPSILRIQQVVRGDSAAYFCASSPDLRGNYEQYFGPGTRLTVT.